Reported below is one T cell receptor beta chain. The record originates from a study of T cell changes during pregnancy in multiple sclerosis. CDR1 is SGHAT, CDR2 FQNNGV, per germline. This CDR3 contains 17 residues. Deletions cut 10 bases from V and 1 base from J, with 22 bases between. Here immunoSEQ multiplex PCR was the method, and the copy in TCRdb shows in-frame clones only, minus some. The sample yields about 21,000 clones, nearly 90% seen once. This chain joins TRBV11-2 and TRBJ2-2, with TRBD2 as a possible D gene (5 bases). This TCR was sampled from a female donor in good health, enrolled as a control in a pregnancy study. The material was CD8+ T cells from peripheral blood mononuclear cells, obtained in the second trimester of pregnancy. The CDR3 loop is CATRLQTVQVNTGELFF. Here the CDR3 DNA reads TGTGCCACTCGACTACAGACGGTGCAGGTGAACACCGGGGAGCTGTTTTTT. The entire variable domain, with the rest obtained from reference TRBV11-2 and TRBJ2-2, is as follows: EAGVAQSPRYKIIEKRQSVAFWCNPISGHATLYWYQQILGQGPKLLIQFQNNGVVDDSQLPKDRFSAERLKGVDSTLKIQPAKLEDSAVYLCATRLQTVQVNTGELFFGEGSRLTVL.